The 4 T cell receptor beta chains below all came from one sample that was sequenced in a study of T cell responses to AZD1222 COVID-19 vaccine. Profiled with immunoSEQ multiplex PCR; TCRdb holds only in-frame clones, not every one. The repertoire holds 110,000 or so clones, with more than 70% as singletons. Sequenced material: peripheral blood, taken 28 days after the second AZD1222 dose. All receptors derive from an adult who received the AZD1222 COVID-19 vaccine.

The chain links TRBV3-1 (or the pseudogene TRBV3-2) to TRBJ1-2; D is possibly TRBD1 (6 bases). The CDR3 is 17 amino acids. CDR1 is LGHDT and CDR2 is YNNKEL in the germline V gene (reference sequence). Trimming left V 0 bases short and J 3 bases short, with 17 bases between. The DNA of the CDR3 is TGTGCCAGCAGCCAAGATTGGGCCCCGGGGGCCGACTATGGCTACACCTTC. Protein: CASSQDWAPGADYGYTF.

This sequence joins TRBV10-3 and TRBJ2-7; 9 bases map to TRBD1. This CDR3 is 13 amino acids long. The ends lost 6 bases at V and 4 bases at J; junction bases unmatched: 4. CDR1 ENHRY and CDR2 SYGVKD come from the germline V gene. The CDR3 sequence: CAIRPGQGYEQYF. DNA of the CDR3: TGTGCCATCAGGCCGGGACAGGGATACGAGCAGTACTTC.

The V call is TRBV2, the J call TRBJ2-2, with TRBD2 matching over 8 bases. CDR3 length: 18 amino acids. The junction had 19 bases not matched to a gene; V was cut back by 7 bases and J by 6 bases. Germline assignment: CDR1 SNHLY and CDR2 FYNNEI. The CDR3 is CASIESPLSGSRSGELFF. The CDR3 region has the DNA TGTGCCAGCATCGAATCACCATTGAGCGGGAGTCGCTCCGGGGAGCTGTTTTTT.

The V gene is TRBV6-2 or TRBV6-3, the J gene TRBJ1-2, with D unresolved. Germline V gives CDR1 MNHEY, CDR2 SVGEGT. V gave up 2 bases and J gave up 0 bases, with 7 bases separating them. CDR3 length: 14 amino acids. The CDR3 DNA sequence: TGTGCCAGCAGTTACGGAACGGCTAACTATGGCTACACCTTC. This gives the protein CASSYGTANYGYTF.